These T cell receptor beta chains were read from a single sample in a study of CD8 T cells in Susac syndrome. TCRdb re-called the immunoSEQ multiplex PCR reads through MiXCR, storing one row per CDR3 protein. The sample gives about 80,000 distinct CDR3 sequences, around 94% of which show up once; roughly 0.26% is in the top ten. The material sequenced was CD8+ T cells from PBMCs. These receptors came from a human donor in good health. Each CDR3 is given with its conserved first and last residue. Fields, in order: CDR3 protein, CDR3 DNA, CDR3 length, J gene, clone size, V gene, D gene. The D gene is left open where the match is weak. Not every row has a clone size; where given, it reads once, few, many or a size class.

CDR3aa: CASSLIGGVRVEQFF; CDR3nt: TGTGCCAGCAGCTTGATAGGGGGTGTAAGAGTCGAGCAGTTCTTC; len: 15; j_gene: TRBJ2-1; abundance: -; v_gene: TRBV5-6; d_gene: -
CDR3aa: CASRRGGLYNEQFF; CDR3nt: TGTGCCAGCAGGAGGGGAGGGTTATACAATGAGCAGTTCTTC; len: 14; j_gene: TRBJ2-1; abundance: -; v_gene: TRBV12-3/TRBV12-4; d_gene: TRBD2
CDR3aa: CASSKIRFEAFF; CDR3nt: TGTGCCAGCAGCAAAATCCGGTTTGAAGCTTTCTTT; len: 12; j_gene: TRBJ1-1; abundance: once; v_gene: TRBV7-9; d_gene: -
CDR3aa: CASIGPALAGLREQFF; CDR3nt: TGTGCCAGCATCGGTCCGGCACTAGCGGGTCTTCGGGAGCAGTTCTTC; len: 16; j_gene: TRBJ2-1; abundance: -; v_gene: TRBV6-1; d_gene: TRBD2
CDR3aa: CASSIDGRRSYNEQFF; CDR3nt: TGTGCCAGTAGTATAGACGGGAGGAGGTCCTACAATGAGCAGTTCTTC; len: 16; j_gene: TRBJ2-1; abundance: -; v_gene: TRBV19; d_gene: TRBD2
CDR3aa: CASSASGGWVNEQFF; CDR3nt: TGTGCCAGCAGTGCTAGCGGGGGATGGGTCAATGAGCAGTTCTTC; len: 15; j_gene: TRBJ2-1; abundance: -; v_gene: TRBV9; d_gene: TRBD2
CDR3aa: CASRSQDLHWEAFF; CDR3nt: TGTGCCAGCAGGTCACAGGATCTTCACTGGGAAGCTTTCTTT; len: 14; j_gene: TRBJ1-1; abundance: -; v_gene: TRBV2; d_gene: -
CDR3aa: CASSRLESNTGELFF; CDR3nt: TGCGCCAGCAGCAGACTCGAATCGAACACCGGGGAGCTGTTTTTT; len: 15; j_gene: TRBJ2-2; abundance: -; v_gene: TRBV5-1; d_gene: -
CDR3aa: CASSSRAAGYTDTQYF; CDR3nt: TGTGCCAGCAGCTCCCGAGCAGCGGGATACACAGATACGCAGTATTTT; len: 16; j_gene: TRBJ2-3; abundance: -; v_gene: TRBV7-9; d_gene: TRBD2
CDR3aa: CASSSQPHQPQHF; CDR3nt: TGTGCCAGCAGCTCTCAGCCGCATCAGCCCCAGCATTTT; len: 13; j_gene: TRBJ1-5; abundance: -; v_gene: TRBV7-9; d_gene: -
CDR3aa: CASSPPSLGEAFF; CDR3nt: TGTGCCAGCTCACCACCCTCCCTAGGTGAAGCTTTCTTT; len: 13; j_gene: TRBJ1-1; abundance: -; v_gene: TRBV18; d_gene: -
CDR3aa: CASRAAGAGYNQPQHF; CDR3nt: TGTGCCAGCAGGGCCGCAGGGGCCGGGTACAATCAGCCCCAGCATTTT; len: 16; j_gene: TRBJ1-5; abundance: -; v_gene: TRBV27; d_gene: -
CDR3aa: CASSDSWTGGDEQFF; CDR3nt: TGTGCCAGCAGTGACTCCTGGACAGGGGGCGATGAGCAGTTCTTC; len: 15; j_gene: TRBJ2-1; abundance: -; v_gene: TRBV6-4; d_gene: TRBD1
CDR3aa: CASSLADRGSGYTF; CDR3nt: TGCGCCAGCAGCTTGGCGGACAGGGGATCAGGCTACACCTTC; len: 14; j_gene: TRBJ1-2; abundance: -; v_gene: TRBV5-1; d_gene: TRBD1